The TCR beta chain under discussion was sequenced for a study of blood T cell repertoires in COVID-19. This clone turned up a few times. CDR1 is MNHEY, CDR2 SMNVEV, per germline (reference sequence). The ends were cut back, 1 base at V and 3 bases at J, with 10 bases in the middle. The CDR3 spans 14 residues. Here immunoSEQ multiplex PCR was the method, and the copy in TCRdb shows in-frame clones only, minus some. The table lists around 95,000 clones, almost 90% of them singletons. V is TRBV27 and J is TRBJ2-7, with a possible D match to TRBD1 (6 bases). The sequence was collected from a human donor in a cohort sampled during active COVID-19. Sequencing was performed on peripheral blood. Here the CDR3 DNA reads TGTGCCAGCAGTTTATTACAGGGAAGCTACGAGCAGTACTTC. Protein: CASSLLQGSYEQYF.